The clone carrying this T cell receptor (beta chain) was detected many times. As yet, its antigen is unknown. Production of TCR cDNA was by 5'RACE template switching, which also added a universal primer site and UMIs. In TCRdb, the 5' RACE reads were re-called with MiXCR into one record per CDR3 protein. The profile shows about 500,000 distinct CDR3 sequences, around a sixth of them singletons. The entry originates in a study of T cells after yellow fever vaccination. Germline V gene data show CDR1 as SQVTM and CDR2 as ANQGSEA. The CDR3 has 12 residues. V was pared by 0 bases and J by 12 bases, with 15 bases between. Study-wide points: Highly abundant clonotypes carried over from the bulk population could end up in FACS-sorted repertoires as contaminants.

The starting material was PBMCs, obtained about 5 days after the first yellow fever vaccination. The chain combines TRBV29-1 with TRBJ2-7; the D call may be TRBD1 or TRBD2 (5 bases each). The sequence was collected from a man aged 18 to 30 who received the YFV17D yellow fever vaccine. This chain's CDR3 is CSVEDLRARVYF. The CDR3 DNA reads TGCAGCGTTGAAGATCTCAGGGCGAGGGTGTACTTC.